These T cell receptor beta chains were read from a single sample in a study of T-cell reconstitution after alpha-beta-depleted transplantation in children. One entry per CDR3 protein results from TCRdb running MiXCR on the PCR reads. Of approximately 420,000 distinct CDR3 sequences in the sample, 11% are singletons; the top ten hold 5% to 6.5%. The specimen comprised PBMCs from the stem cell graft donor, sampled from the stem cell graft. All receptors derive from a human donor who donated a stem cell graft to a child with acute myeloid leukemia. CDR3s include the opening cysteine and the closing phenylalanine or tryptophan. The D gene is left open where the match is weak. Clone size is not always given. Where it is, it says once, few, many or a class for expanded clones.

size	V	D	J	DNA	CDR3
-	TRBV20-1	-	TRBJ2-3	TGCAGTGCTAGACAAGCTTTGGGCACAGATACGCAGTATTTT	CSARQALGTDTQYF
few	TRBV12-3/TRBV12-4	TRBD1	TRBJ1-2	TGTGCCAGCGGCCCCGGGGGAGCAGGGGGCATTGGCTACACCTTC	CASGPGGAGGIGYTF
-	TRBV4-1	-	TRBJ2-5	TGCGCCAGCAGCCAAGATAATCGAGGGATCGGAGAGACCCAGTACTTC	CASSQDNRGIGETQYF
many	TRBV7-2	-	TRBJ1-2	TGTGCCAGCAGCTCCCGGACCGAGAACTATGGCTACACCTTC	CASSSRTENYGYTF
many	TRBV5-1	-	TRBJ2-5	TGCGCCAGCAGCTTCGTGGGCAGTCAAGAGACCCAGTACTTC	CASSFVGSQETQYF
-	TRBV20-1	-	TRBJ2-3	TGCAGTGCTAGTAGGCAGCGGGGCACAGATACGCAGTATTTT	CSASRQRGTDTQYF
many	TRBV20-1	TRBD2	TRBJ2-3	TGCAGTGCTACCAAGGCGGGAGTGACAGATACGCAGTATTTT	CSATKAGVTDTQYF
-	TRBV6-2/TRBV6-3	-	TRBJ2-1	TGTGCCAGCAGTTCCACCATCACTAGAGGTTGGGGCCAGGATGAGCAGTTCTTC	CASSSTITRGWGQDEQFF
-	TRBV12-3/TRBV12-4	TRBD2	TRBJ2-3	TGTGCCAGCAGTTTTACCGGGACTAGCGGGGGGCAGTATTTT	CASSFTGTSGGQYF
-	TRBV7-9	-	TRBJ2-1	TGTGCCAGCAGCTTAGAGACGGTTTCGGGTGAGCAGTTCTTC	CASSLETVSGEQFF
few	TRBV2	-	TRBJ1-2	TGTGCCAGCAGTGAATACAGGGATGTTGGCTACACCTTC	CASSEYRDVGYTF
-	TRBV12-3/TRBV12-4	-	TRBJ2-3	TGTGCCAGCAGTCCGTGGGGCGGACCTTTAAGCACAGATACGCAGTATTTT	CASSPWGGPLSTDTQYF